Many counts were recorded for the clone carrying this TCR beta chain. This sample was taken from a study of early T cells in non-severe SARS-CoV-2 infection. The CDR3 extends over 13 amino acids. Germline V CDR1 and CDR2: SGHVS, FNYEAQ. V lost 6 bases and J lost 5; bases outside the gene matches: 4. Molecules of cDNA were individually given unique molecular identifiers that were attached to them. MiXCR, applied by TCRdb to the 5' RACE reads, yields one record per CDR3 protein. The data show roughly 28,000 distinct CDR3 sequences, roughly 4.5% seen once. The material sequenced was whole blood. The V and J genes are TRBV7-6 and TRBJ2-1; the match to TRBD2 covers 7 bases. This TCR derives from an adult who was a healthcare worker with PCR-confirmed SARS-CoV-2 infection or an uninfected control (not recorded which). The CDR3: CASRSGGDNEQFF. DNA of the CDR3: TGTGCCAGCAGGTCGGGGGGTGACAATGAGCAGTTCTTC. Variable domain in full (rest from reference TRBV7-6 and TRBJ2-1): GAGVSQSPRYKVTKRGQDVALRCDPISGHVSLYWYRQALGQGPEFLTYFNYEAQQDKSGLPNDRFSAERPEGSISTLTIQRTEQRDSAMYRCASRSGGDNEQFFGPGTRLTVL.